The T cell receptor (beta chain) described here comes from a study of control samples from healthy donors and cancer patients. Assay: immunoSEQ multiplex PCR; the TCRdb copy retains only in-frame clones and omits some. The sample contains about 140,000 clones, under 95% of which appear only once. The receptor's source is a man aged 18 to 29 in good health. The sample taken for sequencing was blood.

CDR3 sequence: CASSLEAGGVQYF. In nucleotides, the CDR3 is TGTGCCAGCAGCTTAGAAGCGGGGGGAGTCCAGTACTTC. The chain couples TRBV11-2 to TRBJ2-5; TRBD2 agrees at 9 bases. This CDR3 region has 13 residues. CDR1 and CDR2 from the germline V gene are SGHAT and FQNNGV. The trim removed 0 bases at V and 10 bases at J, leaving 3 bases unmatched.